Given below is one TCR beta chain in context. Its specificity is not known. Here immunoSEQ multiplex PCR was the method, and the copy in TCRdb shows in-frame clones only, minus some. The data hold some 30,000 clones, with approximately 86% observed a single time. This entry comes from a study of somatic mutations in cytotoxic T cells in rheumatoid arthritis. The study, taken as a whole, reports: A single CD8+ clone exceeded 20% of CD8+ cells in about an eighth of the roughly 60 patients. An age-related increase in CD8+ clonality was seen in rheumatoid arthritis patients but not in healthy controls. In rheumatoid arthritis patients, the slight underrepresentation of TRBV07 was not adjusted for multiple comparisons.

After CD4+ and CD8+ cells were isolated by positive magnetic bead selection, their purity was checked by flow cytometry. The V gene's germline CDR1 is SGHAT and CDR2 FQNNGV. CDR3 length: 13 amino acids. Trimming pared 0 bases from V and 4 bases from J, leaving 6 bases between. The material sequenced was CD8+ T cells sorted from blood. This sequence joins TRBV11-2 and TRBJ1-2; D unresolved. The TCR sequence derives from an adult with rheumatoid arthritis. This CDR3 reads CASSLDTAYGYTF. CDR3 nucleotides: TGTGCCAGCAGCTTAGACACAGCCTATGGCTACACCTTC.